This TCR beta chain was identified in a study of blood T cell repertoires in COVID-19. Looking at the study overall: COVID-19 samples, acute and convalescent, were from the United States, Italy and Spain. The cDNA or gDNA used as material had been derived from T cells, B-cell-depleted T cells, or PBMCs.

The V segment lost 3 bases and the J segment 10 bases; nucleotides outside the gene matches: 12. The CDR3 is 17 amino acids. Germline loops: CDR1 SEHNR, CDR2 FQNEAQ (reference sequence). Profiled with immunoSEQ multiplex PCR; TCRdb holds only in-frame clones, not every one. The sample yields just over 70,000 clones, around 79% seen once. V is TRBV7-9 and J is TRBJ2-1, with 13 bases identical to TRBD2. Sequenced sample: peripheral blood. The source of this sequence is a woman in her 70s with acute or convalescent COVID-19. CDR3 region: CASSFGLAGEIIEEQFF. DNA of the CDR3: TGTGCCAGCAGCTTCGGACTAGCGGGGGAGATAATAGAGGAGCAGTTCTTC.